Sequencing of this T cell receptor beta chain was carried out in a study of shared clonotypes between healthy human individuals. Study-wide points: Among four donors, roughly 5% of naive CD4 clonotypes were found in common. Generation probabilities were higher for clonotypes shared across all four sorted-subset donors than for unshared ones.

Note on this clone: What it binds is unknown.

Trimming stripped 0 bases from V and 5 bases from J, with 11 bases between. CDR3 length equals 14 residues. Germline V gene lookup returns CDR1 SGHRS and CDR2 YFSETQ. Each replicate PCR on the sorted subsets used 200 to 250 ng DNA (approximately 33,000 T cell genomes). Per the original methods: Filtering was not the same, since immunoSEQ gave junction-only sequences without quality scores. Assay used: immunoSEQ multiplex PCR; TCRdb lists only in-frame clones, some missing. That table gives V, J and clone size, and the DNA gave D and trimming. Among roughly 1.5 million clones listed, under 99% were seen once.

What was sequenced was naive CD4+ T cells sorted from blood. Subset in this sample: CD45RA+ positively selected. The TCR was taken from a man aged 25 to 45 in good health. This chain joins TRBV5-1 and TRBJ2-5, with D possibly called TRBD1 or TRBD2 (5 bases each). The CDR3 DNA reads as TGCGCCAGCAGCTTGGGACAGCGAGGGGAGACCCAGTACTTC. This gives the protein CASSLGQRGETQYF.